These T cell receptor beta chains were read from a single sample in a study of T cell responses to AZD1222 COVID-19 vaccine. The data were produced by immunoSEQ multiplex PCR, yet TCRdb's version contains in-frame clones alone and is incomplete. The table records tens of thousands of clones, 70% to 80% of them present only once. The source was peripheral blood, collected 28 days after the second AZD1222 dose. Source of these receptors: an adult who received the AZD1222 COVID-19 vaccine. Both conserved end residues are part of each CDR3. D genes are given only for firm matches. Rows may omit the clone size; those that give it use once, few, many or a size class.

clone_size j_call d_call v_call cdr3_nt cdr3_aa
few TRBJ2-7 NA TRBV6-2/TRBV6-3 TGTGCCAGCAGTTTCCAGAGCTCCTACGAGCAGTACTTC CASSFQSSYEQYF
NA TRBJ1-2 NA TRBV6-1 TGTGCCAGCAGTGAAGGTACGGGGGCCGGGAGGAACTATGGCTACACCTTC CASSEGTGAGRNYGYTF
NA TRBJ1-5 NA TRBV6-5 TGTGCCAGCACACACCTTAGCAATCAGCCCCAGCATTTT CASTHLSNQPQHF
NA TRBJ1-2 NA TRBV6-5 TGTGCCAGCACCCAAGGGGGGAGCTATGGCTACACCTTC CASTQGGSYGYTF
NA TRBJ2-2 TRBD1 TRBV19 TGTGCCAGTAGCCGGGACAGGGGTCTGAGTGGGCTGTTTTTT CASSRDRGLSGLFF
NA TRBJ1-1 TRBD1 TRBV6-6 TGTGCCGCCCAGGGGGGAGGGAGCACTGAAGCTTTCTTT CAAQGGGSTEAFF
once TRBJ1-2 NA TRBV19 TGTGCCAGTAGTCCCCAGGTAGGGGAGTATGGCTACACCTTC CASSPQVGEYGYTF
NA TRBJ2-7 NA TRBV7-8 TGTGCCAGCAGCTTAGGGACTCAGCAGTACTTC CASSLGTQQYF
NA TRBJ2-1 NA TRBV6-5 TGTGCCAGCAGTTACGTCCCAGGGGAAACCTCCAATGAGCAGTTCTTC CASSYVPGETSNEQFF
NA TRBJ2-4 NA TRBV6-5 TGTGCCAGCAGTTACGGGAGAAACCAAGCCAAAAACATTCAGTACTTC CASSYGRNQAKNIQYF
NA TRBJ2-6 NA TRBV28 TGTGCCAGCAGTTTAGAGGGGGCTGGGGCCAACGTCCTGACTTTC CASSLEGAGANVLTF
few TRBJ2-7 TRBD2 TRBV19 TGTGCCAGTAGCAACCTTGGACTAGCGGGGGACACATACGAGCAGTACTTC CASSNLGLAGDTYEQYF
NA TRBJ2-6 NA TRBV7-2 TGTGCCAGCAGCTTACAAGGGACTGGGGCCAACGTCCTGACTTTC CASSLQGTGANVLTF
NA TRBJ2-3 TRBD2 TRBV29-1 TGCAGCGTTGAAGGAGTAGCGGGAGGGATGGATACGCAGTATTTT CSVEGVAGGMDTQYF
few TRBJ1-1 TRBD1 TRBV7-9 TGTGCCAGCAGCTTCATGACAGGGAGTACTGAAGCTTTCTTT CASSFMTGSTEAFF
once TRBJ1-6 NA TRBV5-1 TGCGCCAGCAGCCTGAGGGGGGGATCCTATAATTCACCCCTCCACTTT CASSLRGGSYNSPLHF
few TRBJ1-5 NA TRBV7-9 TGTGCCAGCAGCTATGGACAGCTCAATCAGCCCCAGCATTTT CASSYGQLNQPQHF
few TRBJ2-2 NA TRBV6-1 TGTGCCAGCAGGGACAGAATTGCGGGGACCGGGGAGCTGTTTTTT CASRDRIAGTGELFF
NA TRBJ2-3 NA TRBV5-1 TGCGCCAGCTGCTTGGCAGGCGTAAGCACAGATACGCAGTATTTT CASCLAGVSTDTQYF
NA TRBJ2-2 NA TRBV2 TGTGCCAGCAGTGAAGGCGTCGGGGGCGGGGAGCTGTTTTTT CASSEGVGGGELFF
once TRBJ1-3 NA TRBV3-1/TRBV3-2 TGTGCCAGCAGCCAAGAGGACACCATATATTTT CASSQEDTIYF
once TRBJ1-4 NA TRBV30 TGTGCCTTCAGTTCGGACGCAACTAATGAAAAACTGTTTTTT CAFSSDATNEKLFF
NA TRBJ1-5 NA TRBV2 TGTGCCAGCAGTGTTCTGACAGGCCCGAATCAGCCCCAGCATTTT CASSVLTGPNQPQHF
NA TRBJ1-3 NA TRBV7-9 TGTGCCAGCAGCTTAGGGGGACCGAACTCTGGAAACACCATATATTTT CASSLGGPNSGNTIYF
NA TRBJ1-1 NA TRBV10-3 TGTGCCATCAGGACCCAACCGGGCCCAAACACTGAAGCTTTCTTT CAIRTQPGPNTEAFF
NA TRBJ2-2 NA TRBV9 TGTGCCAGCAGCGTTTTCCCGACCCGGGACACCGGGGAGCTGTTTTTT CASSVFPTRDTGELFF
few TRBJ1-4 NA TRBV11-2 TGTGCCAGCAGCTTATATTCAACTAATGAAAAACTGTTTTTT CASSLYSTNEKLFF
NA TRBJ2-2 TRBD2 TRBV5-1 TGCGCCAGCAGCCCCCGTTGGGGGGGAACCGGGGAGCTGTTTTTT CASSPRWGGTGELFF
NA TRBJ1-2 TRBD1 TRBV7-2 TGTGCCAGCAGTTTAGCGACAGGGGGTAGAGCGGCTAACTATGGCTACACCTTC CASSLATGGRAANYGYTF
NA TRBJ2-5 TRBD2 TRBV9 TGTGCCAGCAGCGTAGCCCTTAGCGGGAGTTCGCCCCAGTACTTC CASSVALSGSSPQYF
NA TRBJ1-1 NA TRBV3-1/TRBV3-2 TGTGCCAGCAGCCAAGCGGGGGCATATGGCACTGAAGCTTTCTTT CASSQAGAYGTEAFF
NA TRBJ1-4 NA TRBV13 TGTGCCAGCAGCTTACGTGAGGGCACCGAAAAACTGTTTTTT CASSLREGTEKLFF
few TRBJ2-5 TRBD1 TRBV7-8 TGTGCCAGCAGCCGAGGCGGGACAGGGACCCAAGAGACCCAGTACTTC CASSRGGTGTQETQYF
NA TRBJ2-7 NA TRBV5-1 TGCGCCAGCACCTGGGGACCCGGGTCGAATTCCTACGAGCAGTACTTC CASTWGPGSNSYEQYF
NA TRBJ2-3 TRBD1 TRBV6-4 TGTGCCAGCAGTGACTCGGGACAGGGGACAGATACGCAGTATTTT CASSDSGQGTDTQYF
NA TRBJ2-1 TRBD2 TRBV4-2 TGTGCCAGCAGCCAAGACTTTCGCGGGGGCTACAATGAGCAGTTCTTC CASSQDFRGGYNEQFF
NA TRBJ1-4 NA TRBV5-6 TGTGCCAGCAGCTTGTGGGCATCCGGCGGGGAAAAACTGTTTTTT CASSLWASGGEKLFF
NA TRBJ1-5 NA TRBV15 TGTGCCACCAGTATCGACAGGTCCCAGCCCCAGCATTTT CATSIDRSQPQHF
few TRBJ1-6 NA TRBV4-1 TGCGCCAGCAGCCCCGGATCATCCTATAATTCACCCCTCCACTTT CASSPGSSYNSPLHF